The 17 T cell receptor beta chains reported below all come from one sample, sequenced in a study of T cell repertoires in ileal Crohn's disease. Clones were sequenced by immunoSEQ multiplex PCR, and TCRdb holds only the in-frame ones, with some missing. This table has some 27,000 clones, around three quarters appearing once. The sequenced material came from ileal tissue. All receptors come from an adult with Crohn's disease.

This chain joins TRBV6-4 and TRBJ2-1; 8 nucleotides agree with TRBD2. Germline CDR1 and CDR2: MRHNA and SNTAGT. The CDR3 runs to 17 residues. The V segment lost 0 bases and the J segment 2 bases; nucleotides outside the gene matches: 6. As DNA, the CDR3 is TGTGCCAGCAGTGACTCGGCGGGGGGCTATGCCTACAATGAGCAGTTCTTC. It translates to CASSDSAGGYAYNEQFF.

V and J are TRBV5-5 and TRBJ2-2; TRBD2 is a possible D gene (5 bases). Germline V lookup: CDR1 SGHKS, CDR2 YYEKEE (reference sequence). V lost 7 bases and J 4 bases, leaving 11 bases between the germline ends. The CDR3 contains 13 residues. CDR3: CASSGLTTGELFF. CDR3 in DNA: TGTGCCAGCTCCGGACTCACCACCGGGGAGCTGTTTTTT.

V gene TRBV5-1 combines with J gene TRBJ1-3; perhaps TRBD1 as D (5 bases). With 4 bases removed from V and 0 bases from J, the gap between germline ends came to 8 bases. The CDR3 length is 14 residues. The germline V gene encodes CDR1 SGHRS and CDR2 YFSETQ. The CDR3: CASSQGGSGNTIYF. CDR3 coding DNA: TGCGCCAGCAGCCAGGGAGGCTCTGGAAACACCATATATTTT.

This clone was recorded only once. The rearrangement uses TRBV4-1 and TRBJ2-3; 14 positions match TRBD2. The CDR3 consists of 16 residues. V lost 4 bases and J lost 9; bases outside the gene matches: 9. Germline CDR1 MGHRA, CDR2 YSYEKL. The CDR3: CASSLQGLAGGVTQYF. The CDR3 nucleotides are TGCGCCAGCAGCCTACAAGGACTAGCGGGAGGTGTGACGCAGTATTTT.

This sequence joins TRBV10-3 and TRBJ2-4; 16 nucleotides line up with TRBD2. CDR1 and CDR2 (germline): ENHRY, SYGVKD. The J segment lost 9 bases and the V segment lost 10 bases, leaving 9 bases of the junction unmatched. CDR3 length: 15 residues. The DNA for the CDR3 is TGTGCCACCCTGGGACTAGCGGGAGGGTTTGCCATTCAGTACTTC. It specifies CATLGLAGGFAIQYF.

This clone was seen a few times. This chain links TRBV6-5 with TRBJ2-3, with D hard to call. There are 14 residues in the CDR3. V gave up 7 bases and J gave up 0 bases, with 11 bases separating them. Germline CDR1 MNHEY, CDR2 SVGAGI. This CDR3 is CASKISTSTDTQYF. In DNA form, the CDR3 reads TGTGCCAGCAAGATTAGTACTAGCACAGATACGCAGTATTTT.

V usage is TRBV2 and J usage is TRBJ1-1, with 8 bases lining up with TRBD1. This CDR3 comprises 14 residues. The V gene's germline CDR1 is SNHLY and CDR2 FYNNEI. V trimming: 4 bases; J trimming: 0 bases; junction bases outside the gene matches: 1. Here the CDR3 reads CASSVDRVNTEAFF. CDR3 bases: TGTGCCAGCAGTGTGGACAGGGTGAACACTGAAGCTTTCTTT.

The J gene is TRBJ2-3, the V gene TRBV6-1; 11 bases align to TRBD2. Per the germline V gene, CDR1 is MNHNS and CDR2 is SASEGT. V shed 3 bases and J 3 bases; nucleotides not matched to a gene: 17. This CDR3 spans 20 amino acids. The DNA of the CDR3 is TGTGCCAGCAGTGACCCCTTATGGAGTAGCGGGAGGGATAGTACAGATACGCAGTATTTT. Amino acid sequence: CASSDPLWSSGRDSTDTQYF.

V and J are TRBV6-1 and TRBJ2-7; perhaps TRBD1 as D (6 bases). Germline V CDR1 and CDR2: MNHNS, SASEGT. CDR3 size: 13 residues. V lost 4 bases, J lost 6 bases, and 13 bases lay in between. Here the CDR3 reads CASSAGLTGEQYF. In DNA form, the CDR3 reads TGTGCCAGCAGTGCAGGCCTGACAGGCGAGCAGTACTTC.

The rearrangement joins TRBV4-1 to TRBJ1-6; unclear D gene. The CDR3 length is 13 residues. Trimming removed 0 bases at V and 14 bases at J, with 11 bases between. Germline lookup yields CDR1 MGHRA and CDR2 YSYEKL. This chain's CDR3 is CASSQENEDSLHF. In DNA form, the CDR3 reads TGCGCCAGCAGCCAAGAGAATGAGGACTCCCTCCACTTT.

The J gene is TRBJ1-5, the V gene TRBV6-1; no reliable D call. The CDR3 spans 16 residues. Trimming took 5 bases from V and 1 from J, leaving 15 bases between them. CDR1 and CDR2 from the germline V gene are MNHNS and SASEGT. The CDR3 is CASSQVRGWSNQPQHF. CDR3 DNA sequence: TGTGCCAGCAGTCAAGTTCGGGGTTGGAGCAATCAGCCCCAGCATTTT.

Written as DNA, the CDR3 is TGCGCCAGCAGCCCCGGACAGGAGGGGGGCTATGGCTACACCTTC. Its protein is CASSPGQEGGYGYTF. The rearrangement joins TRBV5-1 to TRBJ1-2; 7 nucleotides line up with TRBD1. Unmatched junction bases numbered 10, after V lost 4 bases and J lost 4 bases. Germline V gene sequence: CDR1 SGHRS, CDR2 YFSETQ. This CDR3 region has 15 residues. Complete variable domain (other parts from reference TRBV5-1 and TRBJ1-2): KAGVTQTPRYLIKTRGQQVTLSCSPISGHRSVSWYQQTPGQGLQFLFEYFSETQRNKGNFPGRFSGRQFSNSRSEMNVSTLELGDSALYLCASSPGQEGGYGYTFGSGTRLTVV.

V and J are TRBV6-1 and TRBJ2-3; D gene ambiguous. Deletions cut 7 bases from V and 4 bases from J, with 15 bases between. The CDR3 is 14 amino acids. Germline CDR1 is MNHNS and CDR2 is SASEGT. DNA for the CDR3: TGTGCCAGCACCGAAAATCAGTTTCCAGATACGCAGTATTTT. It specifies CASTENQFPDTQYF.

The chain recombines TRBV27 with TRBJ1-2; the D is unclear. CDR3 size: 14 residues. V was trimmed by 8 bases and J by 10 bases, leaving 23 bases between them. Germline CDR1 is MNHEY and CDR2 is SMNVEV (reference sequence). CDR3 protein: CASRTSRRVTDYTF. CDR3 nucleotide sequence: TGTGCCAGCCGTACTTCGAGACGGGTCACTGACTACACCTTC.

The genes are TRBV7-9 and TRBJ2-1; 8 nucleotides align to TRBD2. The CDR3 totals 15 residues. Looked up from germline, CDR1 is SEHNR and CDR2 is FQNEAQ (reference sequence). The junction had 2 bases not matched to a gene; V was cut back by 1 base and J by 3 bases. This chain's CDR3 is CASSLEAGGYNEQFF. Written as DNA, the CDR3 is TGTGCCAGCAGCTTAGAGGCGGGGGGCTACAATGAGCAGTTCTTC.

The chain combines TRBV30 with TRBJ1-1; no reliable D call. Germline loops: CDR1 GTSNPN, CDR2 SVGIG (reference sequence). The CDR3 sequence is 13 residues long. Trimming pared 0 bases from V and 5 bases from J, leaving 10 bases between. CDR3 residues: CAWSVQPGTEAFF. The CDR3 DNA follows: TGTGCCTGGAGTGTACAGCCGGGAACTGAAGCTTTCTTT. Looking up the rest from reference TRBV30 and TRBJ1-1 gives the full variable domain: SQTIHQWPATLVQPVGSPLSLECTVEGTSNPNLYWYRQAAGRGLQLLFYSVGIGQISSEVPQNLSASRPQDRQFILSSKKLLLSDSGFYLCAWSVQPGTEAFFGQGTRLTVV.

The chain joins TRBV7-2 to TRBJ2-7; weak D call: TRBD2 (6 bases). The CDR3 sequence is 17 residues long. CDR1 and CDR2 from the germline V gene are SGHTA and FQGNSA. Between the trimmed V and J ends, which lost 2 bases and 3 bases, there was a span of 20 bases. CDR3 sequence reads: CASSLKGGEVLYYEQYF. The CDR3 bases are TGTGCCAGCAGCTTAAAGGGCGGGGAGGTCCTCTACTACGAGCAGTACTTC.